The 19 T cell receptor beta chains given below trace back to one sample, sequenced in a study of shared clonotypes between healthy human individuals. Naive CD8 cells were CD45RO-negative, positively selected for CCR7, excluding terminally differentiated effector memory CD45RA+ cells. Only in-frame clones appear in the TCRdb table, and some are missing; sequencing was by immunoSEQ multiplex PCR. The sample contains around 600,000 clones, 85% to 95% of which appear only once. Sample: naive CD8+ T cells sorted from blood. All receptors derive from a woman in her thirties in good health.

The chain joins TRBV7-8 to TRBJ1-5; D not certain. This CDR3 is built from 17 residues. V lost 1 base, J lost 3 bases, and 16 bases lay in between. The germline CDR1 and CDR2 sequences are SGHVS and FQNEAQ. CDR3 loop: CASSLGYREPLNQPQHF. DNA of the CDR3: TGTGCCAGCAGCTTAGGGTATAGGGAACCTCTCAATCAGCCCCAGCATTTT.

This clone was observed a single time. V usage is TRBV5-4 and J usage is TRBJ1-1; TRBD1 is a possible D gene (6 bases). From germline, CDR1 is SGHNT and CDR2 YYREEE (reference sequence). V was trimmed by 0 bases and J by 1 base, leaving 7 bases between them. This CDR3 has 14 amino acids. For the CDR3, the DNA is TGTGCCAGCAGCTTGGGGGACACGAACACTGAAGCTTTCTTT. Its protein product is CASSLGDTNTEAFF.

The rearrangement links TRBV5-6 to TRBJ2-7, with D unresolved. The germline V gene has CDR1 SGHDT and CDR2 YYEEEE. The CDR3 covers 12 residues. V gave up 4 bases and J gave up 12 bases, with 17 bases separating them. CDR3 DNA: TGTGCCAGCAGCGCTCTGGGCGCCTTCGTGTACTTC. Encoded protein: CASSALGAFVYF.

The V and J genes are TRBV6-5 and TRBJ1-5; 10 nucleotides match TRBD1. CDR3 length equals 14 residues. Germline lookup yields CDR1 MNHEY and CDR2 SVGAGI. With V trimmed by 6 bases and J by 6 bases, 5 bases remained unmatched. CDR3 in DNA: TGTGCCAGCAGACCGACAGGGGGCCTTCAGCCCCAGCATTTT. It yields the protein CASRPTGGLQPQHF.

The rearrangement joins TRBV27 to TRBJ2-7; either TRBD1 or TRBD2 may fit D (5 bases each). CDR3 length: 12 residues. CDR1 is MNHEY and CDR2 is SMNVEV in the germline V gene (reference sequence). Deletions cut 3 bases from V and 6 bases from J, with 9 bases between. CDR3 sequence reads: CASSFPGSEQYF. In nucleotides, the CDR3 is TGTGCCAGCAGTTTTCCAGGGAGCGAGCAGTACTTC.

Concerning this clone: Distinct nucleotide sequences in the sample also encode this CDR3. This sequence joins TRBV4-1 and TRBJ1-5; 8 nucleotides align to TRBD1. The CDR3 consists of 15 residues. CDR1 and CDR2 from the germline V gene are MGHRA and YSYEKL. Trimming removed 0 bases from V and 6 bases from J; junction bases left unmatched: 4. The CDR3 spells CASSQDRTGGQPQHF. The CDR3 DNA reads TGCGCCAGCAGCCAAGACCGAACAGGGGGTCAGCCCCAGCATTTT.

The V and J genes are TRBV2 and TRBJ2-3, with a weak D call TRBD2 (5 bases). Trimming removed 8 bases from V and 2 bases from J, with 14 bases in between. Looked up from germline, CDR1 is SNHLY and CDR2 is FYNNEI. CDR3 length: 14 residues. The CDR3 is CASPGRDYTDTQYF. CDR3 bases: TGTGCCAGCCCCGGACGAGACTACACAGATACGCAGTATTTT.

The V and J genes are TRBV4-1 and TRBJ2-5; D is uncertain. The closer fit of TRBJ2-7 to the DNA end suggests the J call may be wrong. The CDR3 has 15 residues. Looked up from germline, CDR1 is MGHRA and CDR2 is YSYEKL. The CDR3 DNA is TGCGCCAGCAGCCATTATGCAACAAGCTCCTACGAGCAGTACTTC. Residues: CASSHYATSSYEQYF.

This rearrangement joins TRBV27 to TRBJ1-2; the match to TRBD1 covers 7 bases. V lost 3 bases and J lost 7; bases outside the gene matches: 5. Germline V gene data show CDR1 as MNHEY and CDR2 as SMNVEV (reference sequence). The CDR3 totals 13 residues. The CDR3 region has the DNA TGTGCCAGCAGTTTTGGAGGGGGCTTTGGCTACACCTTC. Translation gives CASSFGGGFGYTF.

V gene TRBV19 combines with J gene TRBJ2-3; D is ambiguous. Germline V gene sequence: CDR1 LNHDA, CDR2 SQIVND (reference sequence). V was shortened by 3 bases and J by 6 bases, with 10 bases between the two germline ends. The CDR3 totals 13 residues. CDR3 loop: CASSMDLSDTQYF. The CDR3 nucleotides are TGTGCCAGTAGTATGGATCTGTCGGATACGCAGTATTTT.

CDR3 DNA: TGTGCCAGCAGCTTGGAAGCTAGCGGGAGGACCGGGGAGCTGTTTTTT. It codes for CASSLEASGRTGELFF. The genes are TRBV5-6 and TRBJ2-2, with TRBD2 matching 11 bases. Germline V gives CDR1 SGHDT, CDR2 YYEEEE. Trimming removed 0 bases from V and 5 bases from J; junction bases left unmatched: 3. This CDR3 comprises 16 residues.

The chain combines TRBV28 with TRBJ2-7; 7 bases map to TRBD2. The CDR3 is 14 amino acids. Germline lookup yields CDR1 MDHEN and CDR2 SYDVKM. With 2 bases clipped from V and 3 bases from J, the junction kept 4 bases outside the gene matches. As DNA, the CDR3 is TGTGCCAGCAGTTTAGGGACTAACTTCTACGAGCAGTACTTC. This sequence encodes CASSLGTNFYEQYF.

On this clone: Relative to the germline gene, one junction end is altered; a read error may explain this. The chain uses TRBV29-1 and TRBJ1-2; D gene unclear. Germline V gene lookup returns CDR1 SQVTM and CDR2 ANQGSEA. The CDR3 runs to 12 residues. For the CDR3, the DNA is TGCAGCGTAGAAGACACCATCTATGGCTACACCTTC. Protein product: CSVEDTIYGYTF. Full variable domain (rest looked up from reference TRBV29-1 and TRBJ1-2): SAVISQKPSRDICQRGTSLTIQCQVDSQVTMMFWYRQQPGQSLTLIATANQGSEATYESGFVIDKFPISRPNLTFSTLTVSNMSPEDSSIYLCSVEDTIYGYTFGSGTRLTVV.

In DNA, the CDR3 is TGCAGCGTTGTCATGGCAGTCTCCTACGAGCAGTACTTC. Translated, it gives CSVVMAVSYEQYF. The chain couples TRBV29-1 to TRBJ2-7; D unresolved. V was clipped by 4 bases and J by 0 bases, with 10 bases between them. The CDR3 covers 13 residues. Germline V gene sequence: CDR1 SQVTM, CDR2 ANQGSEA.

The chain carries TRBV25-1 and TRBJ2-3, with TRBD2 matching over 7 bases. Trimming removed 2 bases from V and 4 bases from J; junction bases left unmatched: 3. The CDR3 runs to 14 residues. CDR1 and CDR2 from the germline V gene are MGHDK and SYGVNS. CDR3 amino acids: CASSEAGESDTQYF. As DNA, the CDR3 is TGTGCCAGCAGTGAAGCGGGAGAGTCAGATACGCAGTATTTT.

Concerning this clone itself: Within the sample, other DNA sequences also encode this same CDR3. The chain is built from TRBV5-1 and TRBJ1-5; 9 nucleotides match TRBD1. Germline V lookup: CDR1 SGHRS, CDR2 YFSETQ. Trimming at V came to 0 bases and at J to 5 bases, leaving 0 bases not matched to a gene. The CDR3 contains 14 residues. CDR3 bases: TGCGCCAGCAGCTTGGGACAGGGGGATCAGCCCCAGCATTTT. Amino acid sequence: CASSLGQGDQPQHF.

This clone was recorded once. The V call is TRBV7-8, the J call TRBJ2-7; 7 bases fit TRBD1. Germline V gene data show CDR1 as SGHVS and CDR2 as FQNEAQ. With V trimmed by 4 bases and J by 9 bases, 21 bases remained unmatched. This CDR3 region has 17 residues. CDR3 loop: CASSSATDRAVPRGQYF. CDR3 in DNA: TGTGCCAGCAGCTCAGCCACTGACAGGGCTGTTCCAAGAGGGCAGTACTTC.

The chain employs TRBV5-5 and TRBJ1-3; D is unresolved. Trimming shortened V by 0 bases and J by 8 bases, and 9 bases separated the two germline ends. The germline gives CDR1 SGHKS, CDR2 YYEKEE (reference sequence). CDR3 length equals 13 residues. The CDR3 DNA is TGTGCCAGCAGCTTGGACAATGCGGACACCATATATTTT. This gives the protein CASSLDNADTIYF.

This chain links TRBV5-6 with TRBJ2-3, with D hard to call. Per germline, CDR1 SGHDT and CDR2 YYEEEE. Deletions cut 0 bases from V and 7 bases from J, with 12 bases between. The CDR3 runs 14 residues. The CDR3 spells CASSLALTRHTQYF. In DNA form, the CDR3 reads TGTGCCAGCAGCTTGGCTCTAACCCGACATACGCAGTATTTT.